The source of this T cell receptor (beta chain) is a study of cytomegalovirus exposure and HLA in healthy donors. The assay was immunoSEQ multiplex PCR, and TCRdb's table has in-frame clones only and misses some. The table has about 130,000 clones, roughly nine tenths seen once. In regard to this clone: Antigen unknown.

The J segment lost 13 bases and the V segment lost 2 bases, leaving 6 bases of the junction unmatched. CDR3 length equals 12 residues. The germline V gene has CDR1 MNHEY and CDR2 SMNVEV (reference sequence). Study-level points and caveats: Across donors, most TCRs were seen rarely, yet some public ones were widespread. Some TCR beta chains (approximately 180 of them) were listed as cytomegalovirus-associated. The tendency of first-cohort TCR clusters to co-occur in the 120 or so validation repertoires was identified by a subsequent analysis.

The genes are TRBV27 and TRBJ1-1; TRBD1 matches at 8 bases. Material: PBMCs. This TCR came from a young woman in good health and CMV-seropositive. The DNA for the CDR3 is TGTGCCAGCAGTTTAGGCGGACAGGGAGTTTTCTTT. Its protein is CASSLGGQGVFF.